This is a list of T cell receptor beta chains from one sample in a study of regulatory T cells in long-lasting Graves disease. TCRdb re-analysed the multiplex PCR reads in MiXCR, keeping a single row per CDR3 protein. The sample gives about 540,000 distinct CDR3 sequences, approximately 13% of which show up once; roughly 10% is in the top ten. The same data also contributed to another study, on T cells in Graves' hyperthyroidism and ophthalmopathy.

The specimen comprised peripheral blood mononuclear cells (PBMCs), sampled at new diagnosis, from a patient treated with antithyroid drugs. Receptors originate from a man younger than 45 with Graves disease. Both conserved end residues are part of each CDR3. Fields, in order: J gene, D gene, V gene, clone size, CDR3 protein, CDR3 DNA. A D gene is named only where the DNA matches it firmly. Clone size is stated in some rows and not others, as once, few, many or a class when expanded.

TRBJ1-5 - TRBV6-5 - CASSYRSLRIGSNQPQHF TGTGCCAGCAGTTACAGGTCTCTACGTATCGGTAGCAATCAGCCCCAGCATTTT
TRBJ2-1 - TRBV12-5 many CASGLVLVGTAGYNEQFF TGTGCTAGTGGTTTGGTACTCGTCGGGACAGCGGGGTACAATGAGCAGTTCTTC
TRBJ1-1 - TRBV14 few CASSQQGLTGNTEAFF TGTGCCAGCAGCCAACAAGGATTGACAGGGAACACTGAAGCTTTCTTT
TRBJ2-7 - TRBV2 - CAQRRDAVYEQYF TGTGCCCAAAGGCGGGACGCCGTCTACGAGCAGTACTTC
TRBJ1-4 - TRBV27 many CASSRDGGVREKLFF TGTGCCAGCAGTAGAGACGGGGGGGTACGTGAAAAACTGTTTTTT
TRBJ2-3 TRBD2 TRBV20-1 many CSARGNSGGTDTQYF TGCAGTGCTAGAGGCAATAGCGGGGGCACAGATACGCAGTATTTT
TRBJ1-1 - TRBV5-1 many CASSPTGGNTEAFF TGCGCCAGCAGCCCCACAGGAGGGAACACTGAAGCTTTCTTT
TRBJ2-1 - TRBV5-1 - CASSLDKAVGEQFF TGCGCCAGCAGCTTGGATAAGGCGGTGGGGGAGCAGTTCTTC
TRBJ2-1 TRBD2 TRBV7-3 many CASSFPGSTSGRDLNYNEQFF TGTGCCAGCAGCTTCCCGGGTTCGACTAGCGGGAGGGACCTTAACTACAATGAGCAGTTCTTC
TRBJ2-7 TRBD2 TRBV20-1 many CSASPTSGGYEQYF TGCAGTGCTTCCCCAACTAGCGGAGGCTACGAGCAGTACTTC
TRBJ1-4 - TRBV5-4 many CASSPDRVNEKLFF TGTGCCAGCAGCCCGGACAGAGTTAATGAAAAACTGTTTTTT
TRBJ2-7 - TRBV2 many CASSDQASMYEQYF TGTGCCAGCAGTGATCAGGCTAGCATGTACGAGCAGTACTTC
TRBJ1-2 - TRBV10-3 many CAISEIARDNYGYTF TGTGCCATCAGTGAAATTGCCAGGGATAACTATGGCTACACCTTC
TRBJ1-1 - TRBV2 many CASSPAGVSEAFF TGTGCCAGCAGCCCGGCGGGGGTTTCTGAAGCTTTCTTT
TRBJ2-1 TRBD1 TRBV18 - CASSTAGGEGRPNEQFF TGTGCCAGCTCAACGGCAGGGGGCGAAGGAAGGCCAAATGAGCAGTTCTTC
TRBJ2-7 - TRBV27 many CASTRGPEQYF TGTGCCAGCACCCGAGGGCCCGAGCAGTACTTC
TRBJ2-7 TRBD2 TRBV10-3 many CAISEDRAGEEQYF TGTGCCATCAGTGAAGACCGAGCGGGAGAAGAGCAGTACTTC
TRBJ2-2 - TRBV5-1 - CASSIHSGAGELFF TGCGCCAGCAGCATACACTCAGGGGCCGGGGAGCTGTTTTTT
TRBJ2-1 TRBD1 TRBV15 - CATSDRTGYYNEQFF TGTGCCACCAGCGATCGGACAGGTTATTACAATGAGCAGTTCTTC
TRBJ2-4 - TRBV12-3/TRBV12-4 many CASSPRGGANRLAKNIQYF TGTGCCAGCAGTCCACGGGGCGGGGCCAACCGCCTGGCCAAAAACATTCAGTACTTC
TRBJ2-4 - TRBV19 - CASGRIKNIQYF TGTGCCAGCGGTAGGATCAAAAACATTCAGTACTTC
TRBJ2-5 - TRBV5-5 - CASSQRTARETQYF TGTGCCAGCAGCCAAAGGACCGCCCGGGAGACCCAGTACTTC
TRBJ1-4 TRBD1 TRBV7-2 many CASSLETGTATNEKLFF TGTGCCAGCAGCTTAGAAACGGGGACAGCAACTAATGAAAAACTGTTTTTT
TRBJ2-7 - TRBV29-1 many CSPRLAHHFEDEQYF TGCAGCCCCCGATTAGCGCATCACTTTGAGGACGAGCAGTACTTC
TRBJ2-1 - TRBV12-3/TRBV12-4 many CASSLLGGGEQFF TGTGCCAGCAGTTTATTAGGGGGAGGTGAGCAGTTCTTC
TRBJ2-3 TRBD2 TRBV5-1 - CASSSVTSADTQYF TGCGCCAGCAGCTCCGTGACTAGCGCAGATACGCAGTATTTT
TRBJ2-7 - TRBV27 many CASSSEPYEQYF TGTGCCAGCAGCTCCGAACCCTACGAGCAGTACTTC
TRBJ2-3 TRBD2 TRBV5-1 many CASSLRTSGTDTQYF TGCGCCAGCAGCCTGAGGACTAGCGGCACAGATACGCAGTATTTT